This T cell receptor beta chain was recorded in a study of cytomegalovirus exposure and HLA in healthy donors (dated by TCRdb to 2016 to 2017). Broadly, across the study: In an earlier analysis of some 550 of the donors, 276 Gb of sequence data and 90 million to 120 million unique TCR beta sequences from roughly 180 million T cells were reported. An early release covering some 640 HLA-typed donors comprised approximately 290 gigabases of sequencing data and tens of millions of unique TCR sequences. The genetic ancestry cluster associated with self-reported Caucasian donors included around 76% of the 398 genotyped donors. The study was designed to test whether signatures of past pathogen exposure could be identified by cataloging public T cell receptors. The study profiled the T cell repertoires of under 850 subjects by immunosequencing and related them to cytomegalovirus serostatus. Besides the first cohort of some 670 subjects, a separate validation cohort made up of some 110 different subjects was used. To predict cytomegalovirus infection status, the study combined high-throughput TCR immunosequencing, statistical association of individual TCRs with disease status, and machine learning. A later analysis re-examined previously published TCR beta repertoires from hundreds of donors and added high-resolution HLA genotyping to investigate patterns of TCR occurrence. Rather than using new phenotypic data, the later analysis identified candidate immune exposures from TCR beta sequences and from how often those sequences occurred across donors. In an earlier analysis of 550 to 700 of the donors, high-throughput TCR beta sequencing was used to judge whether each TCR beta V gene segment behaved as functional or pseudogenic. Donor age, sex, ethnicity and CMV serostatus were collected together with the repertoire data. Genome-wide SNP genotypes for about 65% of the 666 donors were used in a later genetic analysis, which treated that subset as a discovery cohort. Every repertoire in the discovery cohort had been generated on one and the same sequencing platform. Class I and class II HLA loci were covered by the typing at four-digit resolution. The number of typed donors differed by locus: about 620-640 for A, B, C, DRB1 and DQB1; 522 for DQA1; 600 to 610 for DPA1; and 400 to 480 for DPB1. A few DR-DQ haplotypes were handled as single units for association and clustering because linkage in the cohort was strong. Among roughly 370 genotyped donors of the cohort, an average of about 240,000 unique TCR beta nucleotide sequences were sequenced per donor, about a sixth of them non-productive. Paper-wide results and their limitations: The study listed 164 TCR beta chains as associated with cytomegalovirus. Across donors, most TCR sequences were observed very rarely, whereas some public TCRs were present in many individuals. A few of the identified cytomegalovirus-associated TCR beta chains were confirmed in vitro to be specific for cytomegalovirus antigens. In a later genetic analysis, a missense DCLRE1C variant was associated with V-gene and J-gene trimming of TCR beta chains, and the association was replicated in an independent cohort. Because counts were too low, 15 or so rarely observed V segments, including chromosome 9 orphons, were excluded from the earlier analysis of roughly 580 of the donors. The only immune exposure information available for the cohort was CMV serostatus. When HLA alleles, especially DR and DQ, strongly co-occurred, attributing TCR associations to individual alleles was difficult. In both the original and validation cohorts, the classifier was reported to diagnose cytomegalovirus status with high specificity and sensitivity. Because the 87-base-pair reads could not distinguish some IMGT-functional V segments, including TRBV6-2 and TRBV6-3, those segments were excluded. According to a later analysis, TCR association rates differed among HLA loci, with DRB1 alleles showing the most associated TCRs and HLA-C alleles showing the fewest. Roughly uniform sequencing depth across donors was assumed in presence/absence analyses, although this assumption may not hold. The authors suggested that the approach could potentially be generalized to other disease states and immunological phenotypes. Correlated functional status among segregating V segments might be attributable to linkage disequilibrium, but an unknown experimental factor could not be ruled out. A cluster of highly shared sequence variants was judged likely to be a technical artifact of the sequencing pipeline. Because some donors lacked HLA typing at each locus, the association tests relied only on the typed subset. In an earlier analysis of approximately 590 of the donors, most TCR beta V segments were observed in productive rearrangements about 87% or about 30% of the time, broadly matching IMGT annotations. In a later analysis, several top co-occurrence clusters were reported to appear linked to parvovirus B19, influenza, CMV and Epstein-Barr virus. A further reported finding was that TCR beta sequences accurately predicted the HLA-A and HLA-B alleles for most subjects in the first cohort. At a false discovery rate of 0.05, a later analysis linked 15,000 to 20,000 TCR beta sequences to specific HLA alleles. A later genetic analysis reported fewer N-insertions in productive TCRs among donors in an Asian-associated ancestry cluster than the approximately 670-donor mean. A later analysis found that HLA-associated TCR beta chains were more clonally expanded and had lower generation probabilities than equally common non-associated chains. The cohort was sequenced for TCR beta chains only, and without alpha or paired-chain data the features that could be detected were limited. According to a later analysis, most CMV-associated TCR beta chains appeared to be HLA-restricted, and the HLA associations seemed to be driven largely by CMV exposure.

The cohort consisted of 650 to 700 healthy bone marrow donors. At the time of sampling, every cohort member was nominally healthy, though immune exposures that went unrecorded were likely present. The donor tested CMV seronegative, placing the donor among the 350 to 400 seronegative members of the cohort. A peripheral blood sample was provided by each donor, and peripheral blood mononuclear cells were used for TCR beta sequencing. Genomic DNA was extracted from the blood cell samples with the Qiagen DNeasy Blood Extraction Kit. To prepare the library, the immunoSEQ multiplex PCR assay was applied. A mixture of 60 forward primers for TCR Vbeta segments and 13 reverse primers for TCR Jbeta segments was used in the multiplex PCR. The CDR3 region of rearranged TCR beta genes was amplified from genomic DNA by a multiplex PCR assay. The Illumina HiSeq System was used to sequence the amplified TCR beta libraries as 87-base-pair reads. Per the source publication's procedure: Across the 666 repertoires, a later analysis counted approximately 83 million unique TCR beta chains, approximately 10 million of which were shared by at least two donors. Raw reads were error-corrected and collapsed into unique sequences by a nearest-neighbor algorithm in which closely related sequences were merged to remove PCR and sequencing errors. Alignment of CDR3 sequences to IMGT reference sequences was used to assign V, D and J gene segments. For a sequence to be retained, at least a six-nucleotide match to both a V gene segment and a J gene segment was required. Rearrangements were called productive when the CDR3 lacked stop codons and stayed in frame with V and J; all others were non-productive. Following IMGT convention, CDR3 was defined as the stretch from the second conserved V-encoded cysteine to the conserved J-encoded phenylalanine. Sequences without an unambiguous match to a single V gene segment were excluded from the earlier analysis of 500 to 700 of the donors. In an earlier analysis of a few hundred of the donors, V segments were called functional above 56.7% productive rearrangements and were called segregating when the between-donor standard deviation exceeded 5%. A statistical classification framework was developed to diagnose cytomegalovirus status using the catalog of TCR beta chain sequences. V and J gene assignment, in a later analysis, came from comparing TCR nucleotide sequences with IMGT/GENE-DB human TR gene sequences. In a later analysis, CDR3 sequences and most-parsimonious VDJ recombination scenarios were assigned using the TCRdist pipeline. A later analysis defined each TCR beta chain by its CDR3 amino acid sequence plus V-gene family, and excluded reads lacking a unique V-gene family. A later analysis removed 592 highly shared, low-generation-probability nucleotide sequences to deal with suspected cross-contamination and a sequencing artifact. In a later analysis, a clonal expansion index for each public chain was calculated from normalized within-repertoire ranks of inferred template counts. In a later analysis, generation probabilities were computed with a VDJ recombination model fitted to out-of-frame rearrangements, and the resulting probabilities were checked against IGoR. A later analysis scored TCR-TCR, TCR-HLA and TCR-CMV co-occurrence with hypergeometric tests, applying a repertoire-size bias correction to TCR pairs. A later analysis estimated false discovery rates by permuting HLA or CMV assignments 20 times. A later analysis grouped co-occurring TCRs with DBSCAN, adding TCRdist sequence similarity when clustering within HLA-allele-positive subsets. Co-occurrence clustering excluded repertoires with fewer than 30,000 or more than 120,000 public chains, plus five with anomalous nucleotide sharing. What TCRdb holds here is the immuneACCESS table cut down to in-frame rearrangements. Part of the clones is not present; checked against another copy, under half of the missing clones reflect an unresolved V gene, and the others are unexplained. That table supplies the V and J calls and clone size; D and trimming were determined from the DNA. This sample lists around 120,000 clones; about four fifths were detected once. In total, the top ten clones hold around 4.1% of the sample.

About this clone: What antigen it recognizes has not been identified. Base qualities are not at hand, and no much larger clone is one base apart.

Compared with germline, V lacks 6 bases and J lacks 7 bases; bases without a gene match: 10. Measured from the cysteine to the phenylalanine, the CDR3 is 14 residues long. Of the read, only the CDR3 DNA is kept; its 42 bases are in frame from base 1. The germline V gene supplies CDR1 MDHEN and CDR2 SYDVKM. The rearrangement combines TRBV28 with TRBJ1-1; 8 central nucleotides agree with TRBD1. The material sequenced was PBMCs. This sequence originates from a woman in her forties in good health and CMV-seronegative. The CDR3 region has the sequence CASSLGQANSEAFF. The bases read TGTGCCAGCAGCCTGGGACAGGCGAATAGTGAAGCTTTCTTT. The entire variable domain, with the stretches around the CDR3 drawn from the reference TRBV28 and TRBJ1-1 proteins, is DVKVTQSSRYLVKRTGEKVFLECVQDMDHENMFWYRQDPGLGLRLIYFSYDVKMKEKGDIPEGYSVSREKKERFSLILESASTNQTSMYLCASSLGQANSEAFFGQGTRLTVV.